This TCR beta chain was sequenced for a study of blood T cells in healthy people across ages. PCR was performed a second time for about 7 to 11 cycles using a sample-barcoded 5' primer and a J-beta primer mix. TCRdb ran MiXCR on the 5' RACE reads and lists one entry per CDR3 protein. Found here are roughly 800,000 distinct CDR3 sequences, approximately 25% of them singletons; the top ten hold approximately 3.7%. General study results and limits: Strong correlation linked observed beta diversity and percent naive T cells.

After removal of 6 bases from V and 11 bases from J, the junction contained 1 base not matched to a gene. This CDR3 is built from 11 residues. In its sample, this clonotype was seen many times. Its antigen is not known. These data were likewise used in another study, on T cells of mothers and their children. From that report: Study donors consisted of three healthy Caucasian mothers and their six children. Using the M1S primer, the second PCR added sample barcodes along with 2-4 random nucleotides. Mothers yielded over 8 million CDR3 reads, children several million each.

The chain joins TRBV12-3 or TRBV12-4 to TRBJ1-4; 9 bases align to TRBD1. The TCR sequence derives from a boy aged 10-17 years in good health. The sequencing sample was made of blood. Here the CDR3 reads CASSGQGKLFF. In DNA form, the CDR3 reads TGTGCCAGCAGCGGACAGGGGAAACTGTTTTTT.